One and the same sample provided the 18 T cell receptor beta chains below, sequenced in a study of CD8+ T cells in alopecia areata. Pooled cells of cutaneous lymph node origin were sorted on CD4, CD8alpha, NKG2D, NKG2ACE and other markers. Once RNA had been extracted, it was reverse transcribed into cDNA to act as the sequencing template. Generated by immunoSEQ multiplex PCR, the TCRdb table keeps only in-frame clones and is missing some. Altogether over 250,000 clones were found in the sample, and no singletons occur. The specimen sequenced was CD4+ T cells sorted from a lymph node. The receptors stem from a C3H/HeJ mouse with alopecia areata. Mice of this strain are of MHC haplotype H2-k.

A note on this clone: The genes and germline here are from mouse. The read ends 4 residues early relative to the CDR3; the germline J gene fills the gap. The J gene is TRBJ1-2, the V gene TRBV13-3; 11 nucleotides align to TRBD1. CDR3 length equals 14 residues. In germline, CDR1 is NNHDY, CDR2 SYVADS. The DNA read from the CDR3 is TGTGCCAGCATCCCGGGACAGGGGGGTTCC. Translating it yields CASIPGQGGS. The entire CDR3 sequence reads CASIPGQGGSDYTF.

This clone was recorded many times. Mouse gene names and germline throughout. The CDR3 end falls 4 residues outside the read, so it is completed with the germline J gene. The rearrangement uses TRBV1 and TRBJ2-1; 7 bases map to TRBD1. This CDR3 contains 13 residues. CDR1 and CDR2 from the germline V gene are NSQYPW and LRSPGD (reference sequence). CDR3 sequence: CTCSPDRRAEQFF. CDR3 bases read: TGCACCTGCAGTCCGGACAGGCGGGCT. The complete variable domain, with remaining parts taken from reference TRBV1 and TRBJ2-1, reads VTLLEQNPRWRLVPRGQAVNLRCILKNSQYPWMSWYQQDLQKQLQWLFTLRSPGDKEVKSLPGADYLATRVTDTELRLQVANMSQGRTLYCTCSPDRRAEQFFGPGTRLTVL.

About this clone itself: Genes and germline come from the mouse. The CDR3 is cut off 4 residues early in the read; its end comes from the germline J gene. The chain is built from TRBV19 and TRBJ2-3; 12 nucleotides align to TRBD1. The CDR3 consists of 15 residues. Germline assignment: CDR1 FNHDT and CDR2 SITEND (reference sequence). The V segment lost 3 bases and the J segment 3 bases; nucleotides outside the gene matches: 2. Partial CDR3 DNA: TGTGCCAGCAGTAGGGGACAGGGGGCGGCAGAA. It is translated as CASSRGQGAAE. The whole CDR3 protein reads CASSRGQGAAETLYF.

This clone was picked up a small number of times. A read error may explain this, as a much larger clone is one base away. Gene names are mouse gene names. Read coverage stops 4 residues before the CDR3 terminus; the germline J gene supplies the remainder. Within the sample, other DNA sequences also encode this same CDR3. The V and J genes are TRBV13-1 and TRBJ2-1, with a weak D call TRBD1 (5 bases). Trimming shortened V by 5 bases and J by 1 base, and 7 bases separated the two germline ends. The CDR3 length is 13 residues. Germline-derived CDR1 and CDR2 are NSHNY and SYGAGN. The CDR3 region is CASRQGNYAEQFF. CDR3 DNA, as far as it was read: TGTGCCAGCAGGCAGGGAAACTATGCT.

The sample holds a few counts of this clone. Gene names refer to mouse genes. The CDR3 is cut off 4 residues early in the read; its end comes from the germline J gene. The chain couples TRBV13-2 to TRBJ1-1; 8 bases line up with TRBD1. V shed 3 bases and J 1 base; nucleotides not matched to a gene: 5. The CDR3 is 15 amino acids. CDR1 is NNHNN, CDR2 SYGAGS, per germline (reference sequence). CDR3 DNA (partial): TGTGCCAGCGGTGGGGCCGGGACAGGGAACACA. This translates into CASGGAGTGNT. The full CDR3 sequence reads CASGGAGTGNTEVFF.

This clone was picked up a small number of times. Germline and genes: mouse. The DNA ends 4 residues before the CDR3 does, and the rest of the CDR3 is filled in from the germline J gene. The V call is TRBV13-1, the J call TRBJ2-3; 9 nucleotides align to TRBD1. This CDR3 comprises 17 residues. V gave up 1 base and J gave up 2 bases; unmatched junction bases: 8. Germline V gives CDR1 NSHNY, CDR2 SYGAGN. CDR3 DNA, as far as it was read: TGTGCCAGCAGTGATCCGGGACAGGGAATGTATGCAGAA. Translating it yields CASSDPGQGMYAE. The whole CDR3 protein is CASSDPGQGMYAETLYF.

As for this clone: Germline and genes here are mouse. From the germline J gene comes the end of the CDR3, since the read stops 4 residues before it. The same CDR3 arises from other DNA sequences in this sample as well. The rearrangement uses TRBV1 and TRBJ2-1, with 9 nucleotides matching TRBD2. V lost 3 bases and J lost 1; bases outside the gene matches: 1. CDR1 and CDR2 (germline): NSQYPW, LRSPGD (reference sequence). This CDR3 has 15 amino acids. The DNA read from the CDR3 is TGCACCTGCAGTGCGGGGACTGGGAACTATGCT. It codes for CTCSAGTGNYA. The whole CDR3 protein is CTCSAGTGNYAEQFF. Combining the CDR3 with reference TRBV1 and TRBJ2-1 gives the whole variable domain VTLLEQNPRWRLVPRGQAVNLRCILKNSQYPWMSWYQQDLQKQLQWLFTLRSPGDKEVKSLPGADYLATRVTDTELRLQVANMSQGRTLYCTCSAGTGNYAEQFFGPGTRLTVL.

A few counts support this clone. Gene names and germline match the mouse. The CDR3 DNA, read in part, is TGCACCTGCAGTGCAGGGGGGGGAGTGGGTGCAGAA. It encodes CTCSAGGGVGAE. From start to end, the CDR3 is CTCSAGGGVGAETLYF. V usage is TRBV1 and J usage is TRBJ2-3; 7 bases line up with TRBD2. Coverage ceases 4 residues before the CDR3 finishes, and the germline J gene fills in the end. The V gene's germline CDR1 is NSQYPW and CDR2 LRSPGD (reference sequence). The CDR3 runs to 16 residues. V lost 1 base and J lost 1; bases outside the gene matches: 5.

As regards this clone: The listed genes are named as in mouse. The read ends 4 residues early relative to the CDR3; the germline J gene fills the gap. The chain joins TRBV5 to TRBJ2-2; maybe TRBD1 (6 bases). The CDR3 totals 16 residues. Trimming removed 0 bases from V and 5 bases from J, with 13 bases in between. CDR1 LGHNA and CDR2 YNLKQL come from the germline V gene (reference sequence). The covered CDR3 bases are TGTGCCAGCAGCCAAGATCGAGGGAGGGGGACCGGG. This encodes CASSQDRGRGTG. The whole CDR3 sequence is CASSQDRGRGTGQLYF.

Concerning this clone itself: Each gene name is a mouse one. The read gets to within 4 residues of the CDR3 end, and the germline J gene fills in the rest. The chain has TRBV13-1 and TRBJ1-2; 7 bases are shared with TRBD1. Trimming removed 5 bases from V and 1 base from J; junction bases left unmatched: 8. Germline assignment: CDR1 NSHNY and CDR2 SYGAGN. The CDR3 extends over 15 amino acids. This chain's CDR3 is CASSLNRGENSDYTF. CDR3 DNA, as far as it was read: TGTGCCAGCAGCCTCAACAGGGGCGAAAACTCC.

This clone was found many times. Gene names denote mouse genes. The CDR3 end falls 4 residues outside the read, so it is completed with the germline J gene. Distinct nucleotide sequences in the sample also encode this CDR3. The chain recombines TRBV1 with TRBJ2-5; no firm D call. The V gene's germline CDR1 is NSQYPW and CDR2 LRSPGD (reference sequence). This CDR3 is built from 13 residues. This CDR3 is CTCSADLKDTQYF. CDR3 DNA, as far as it was read: TGCACCTGCAGTGCAGATCTGAAAGAC.

A note on this clone: Genes and germline come from the mouse. Coverage ceases 4 residues before the CDR3 finishes, and the germline J gene fills in the end. The sample holds other DNA sequences that translate to the same CDR3. The chain recombines TRBV1 with TRBJ1-2, with D unclear. The CDR3 loop spans 14 amino acids. V lost 0 bases and J lost 1, with 6 bases in between. The V gene's germline CDR1 is NSQYPW and CDR2 LRSPGD (reference sequence). The chain's CDR3 is CTCSADWGNSDYTF. Partial CDR3 DNA: TGCACCTGCAGTGCAGACTGGGGAAACTCC.

Turning to this clone: Gene names and germline refer to mouse. From the germline J gene comes the end of the CDR3, since the read stops 4 residues before it. The chain links TRBV4 to TRBJ2-7; possible D gene TRBD2, 5 bases. Germline V gene lookup returns CDR1 LGHDT and CDR2 YNNKQL (reference sequence). This CDR3 is 13 amino acids long. The germline V and J ends were trimmed by 3 bases and 0 bases, with 6 bases remaining between them. CDR3 protein: CASSYGVSYEQYF. The sequenced part of the CDR3 DNA is TGTGCCAGCAGCTATGGGGTCTCCTAT.

As for this clone: Genes here carry mouse names. Read sequence stops 4 residues before the CDR3 end, and the germline J gene provides the missing end. V and J are TRBV13-1 and TRBJ1-2, with D maybe TRBD1 (5 bases). From germline, CDR1 is NSHNY and CDR2 SYGAGN. The CDR3 is made up of 15 amino acids. Trimming took 1 base from V and 2 from J, leaving 12 bases between them. The CDR3 loop reads CASSDPQGSNSDYTF. The sequenced CDR3 bases are TGTGCCAGCAGTGATCCCCAGGGCTCTAACTCC.

This clone was observed a handful of times. The gene names given are mouse names. The read ends 4 residues early relative to the CDR3; the germline J gene fills the gap. The chain carries TRBV13-3 and TRBJ2-1, with 9 bases aligning to TRBD2. The V gene's germline CDR1 is NNHDY and CDR2 SYVADS. CDR3 length equals 15 residues. J was trimmed by 3 bases and V by 1 base; bases with no gene match: 2. This CDR3 reads CASSDNWGVYAEQFF. The sequenced part of the CDR3 DNA is TGTGCCAGCAGTGATAACTGGGGGGTCTATGCT.

This clone was counted at least ten times. Each gene name is a mouse one. The part of the CDR3 DNA that was read is TGTGCCAGCAGCTGGGTGGGGAGGGATAATTCGCCC. The encoded protein is CASSWVGRDNSP. The entire CDR3 protein reads CASSWVGRDNSPLYF. This chain uses TRBV3 with TRBJ1-6; D remains unclear. The sequence runs out 3 residues before the end of the CDR3; the remainder is reconstructed from the germline J gene. TRBJ1-6 is reported as an ORF; its role is uncertain. Trimming took 4 bases from V and 5 from J, leaving 12 bases between them. In germline, CDR1 is SNHLY, CDR2 FYNGKV (reference sequence). There are 15 residues in the CDR3.

This clone was picked up a small number of times. Mouse names are used for the genes. The CDR3 end falls 4 residues outside the read, so it is completed with the germline J gene. The rearrangement joins TRBV14 to TRBJ2-3; possibly TRBD2 for D (6 bases). Germline V gene data show CDR1 as SGHDT and CDR2 as FRDEAV. V was shortened by 2 bases and J by 4 bases, with 8 bases between the two germline ends. The CDR3 sequence is 13 residues long. CDR3 DNA (partial): TGTGCCAGCAGTTTGCTGGGGTCAGAA. Its protein is CASSLLGSE. The whole CDR3 sequence reads CASSLLGSETLYF.

About this clone itself: Gene names and germline refer to mouse. The read terminates 4 residues before the CDR3 end, so the remaining end is supplied by the germline J gene. The J gene is TRBJ2-2, the V gene TRBV19; D may be TRBD1 (6 bases). Germline CDR1 FNHDT, CDR2 SITEND (reference sequence). CDR3 size: 14 residues. V gave up 5 bases and J gave up 3 bases, with 11 bases separating them. The CDR3 reads CASSQGSDTGQLYF. The CDR3 bases that were read are TGTGCCAGCAGCCAGGGGTCGGACACCGGG.